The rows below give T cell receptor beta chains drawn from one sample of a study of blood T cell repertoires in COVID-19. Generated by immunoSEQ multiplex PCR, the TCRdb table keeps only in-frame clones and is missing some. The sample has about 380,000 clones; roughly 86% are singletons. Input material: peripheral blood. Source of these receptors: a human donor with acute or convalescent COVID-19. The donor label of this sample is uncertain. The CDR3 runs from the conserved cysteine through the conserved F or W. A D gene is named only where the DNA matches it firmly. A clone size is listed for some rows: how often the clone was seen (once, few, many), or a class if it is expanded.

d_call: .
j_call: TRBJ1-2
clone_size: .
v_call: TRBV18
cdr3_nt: TGTGCCAGCTCACCACAGGCTGAGGGATCTGGCTACACCTTC
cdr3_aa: CASSPQAEGSGYTF

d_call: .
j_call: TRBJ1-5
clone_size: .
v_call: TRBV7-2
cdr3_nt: TGTGCCAGCAGCTCTAGGCAGGGGACGCATGCCCATCGGCCCCAGCATTTT
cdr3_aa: CASSSRQGTHAHRPQHF

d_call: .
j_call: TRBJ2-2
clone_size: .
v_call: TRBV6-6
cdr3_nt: TGTGCCAGCATACCGCGGGAGAACACCGGGGAGCTGTTTTTT
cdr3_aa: CASIPRENTGELFF

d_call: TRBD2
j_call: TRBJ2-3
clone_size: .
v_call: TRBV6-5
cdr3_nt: TGTGCCAGCAGTCAGGGAACTAGCGAGTATTTT
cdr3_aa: CASSQGTSEYF

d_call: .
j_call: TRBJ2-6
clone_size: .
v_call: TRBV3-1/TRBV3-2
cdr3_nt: TGTGCCAGCAGCCAAGATGCGAGCTCTGGGGCCAACGTCCTGACTTTC
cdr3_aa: CASSQDASSGANVLTF

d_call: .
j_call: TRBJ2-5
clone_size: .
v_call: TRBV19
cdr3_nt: TGTGCCAGTGGGGCAGGGGCCACGGGGGAGACCCAGTACTTC
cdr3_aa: CASGAGATGETQYF

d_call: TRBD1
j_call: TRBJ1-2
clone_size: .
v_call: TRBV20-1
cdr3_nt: TGCAGTGCTAGTTACCGCGGGACAGGCAAAGGTGATGACACCTTC
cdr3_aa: CSASYRGTGKGDDTF

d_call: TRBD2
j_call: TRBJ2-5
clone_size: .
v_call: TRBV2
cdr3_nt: TGTGCCAGCAGTGAAGCCGGGACTAGCAGAGAGACCCAGTACTTC
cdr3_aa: CASSEAGTSRETQYF

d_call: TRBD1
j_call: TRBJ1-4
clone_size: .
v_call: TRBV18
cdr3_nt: TGTGCCAGCTCGCCCGGAGGGACAGGGGGTTTTCACGAAAAACTGTTTTTT
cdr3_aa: CASSPGGTGGFHEKLFF

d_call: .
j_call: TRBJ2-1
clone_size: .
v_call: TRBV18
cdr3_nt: TGTGCCAGCTCACCCCGATCCAGCGCCGACAATGAGCAGTTCTTC
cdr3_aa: CASSPRSSADNEQFF

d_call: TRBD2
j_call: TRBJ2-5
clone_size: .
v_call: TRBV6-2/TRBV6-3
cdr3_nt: TGTGCCAGCAGTCCCGGGACTAGTCGGCTGGGGGCCCAGTACTTC
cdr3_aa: CASSPGTSRLGAQYF

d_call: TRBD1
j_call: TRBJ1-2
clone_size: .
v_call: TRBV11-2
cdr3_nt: TGTGCCAGCAGCCTGCTGGGACAGGGAAGGACTGCAAACTATGGCTACACCTTC
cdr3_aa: CASSLLGQGRTANYGYTF

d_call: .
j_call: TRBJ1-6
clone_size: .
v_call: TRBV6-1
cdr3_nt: TGTGCCAGCAGTGAAGCGCGGTGGTCACCCCTCCACTTT
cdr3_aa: CASSEARWSPLHF

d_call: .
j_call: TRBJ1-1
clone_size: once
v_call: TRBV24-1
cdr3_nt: TGTGCCACCAGTGAGTTACCGACAGTTTACACTGAAGCTTTCTTT
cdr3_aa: CATSELPTVYTEAFF

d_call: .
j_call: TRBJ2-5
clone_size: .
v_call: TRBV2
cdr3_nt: TGTGCCAGCAGGACGGACAGACATCCCCAAGAGACCCAGTACTTC
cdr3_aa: CASRTDRHPQETQYF

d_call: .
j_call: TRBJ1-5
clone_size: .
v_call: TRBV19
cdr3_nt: TGTGCCAGTAGTATTCGTGGGGGCCTACAGCCCCAGCATTTT
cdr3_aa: CASSIRGGLQPQHF

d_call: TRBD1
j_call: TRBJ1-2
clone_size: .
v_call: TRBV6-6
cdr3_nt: TGTGCCAGCAGTTATTCGGACAGGGGGCTCGTTGGCTACACCTTC
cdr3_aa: CASSYSDRGLVGYTF

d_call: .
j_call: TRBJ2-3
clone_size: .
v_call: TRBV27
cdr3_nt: TGTGCCAGCAGTTTCCTCCCCTCCCCAGATACGCAGTATTTT
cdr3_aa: CASSFLPSPDTQYF

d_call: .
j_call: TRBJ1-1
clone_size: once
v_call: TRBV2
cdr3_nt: TGTGCCAGCAGTGGCGTCCGGAGAAATGAAGCTTTCTTT
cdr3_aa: CASSGVRRNEAFF

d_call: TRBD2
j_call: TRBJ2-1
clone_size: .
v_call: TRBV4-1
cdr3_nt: TGCGCCAGCAGCCAGCTGATTAGCGGGAGTTGGAATGAGCAGTTCTTC
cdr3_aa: CASSQLISGSWNEQFF

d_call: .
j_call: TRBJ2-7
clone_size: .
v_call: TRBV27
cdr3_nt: TGTGCCAGCAATGACCGCAGGGATCGCTACGAGCAGTACTTC
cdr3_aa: CASNDRRDRYEQYF

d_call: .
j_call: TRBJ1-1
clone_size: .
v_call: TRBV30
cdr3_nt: TGTGCCTGGAGTGTCTTCCAGGGGAGAGAACCTTTCTTT
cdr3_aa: CAWSVFQGREPFF

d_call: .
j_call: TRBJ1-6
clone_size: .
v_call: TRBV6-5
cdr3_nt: TGTGCCAGCAGTTACGGGGGCGTCTATAATTCACCCCTCCACTTT
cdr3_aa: CASSYGGVYNSPLHF

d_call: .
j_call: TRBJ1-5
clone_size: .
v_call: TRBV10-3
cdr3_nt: TGTGCCATCAGGCGACAGTACAATCAGCCCCAGCATTTT
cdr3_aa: CAIRRQYNQPQHF

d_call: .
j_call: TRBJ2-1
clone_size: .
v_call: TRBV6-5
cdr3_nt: TGTGCCAGCAGTTACTCGTCGTACAATGAGCAGTTCTTC
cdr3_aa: CASSYSSYNEQFF

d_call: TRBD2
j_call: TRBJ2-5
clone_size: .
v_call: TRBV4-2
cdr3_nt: TGTGCCAGCAGCCAAGGTAAGGGACTAGCAGGCCAAGAGACCCAGTACTTC
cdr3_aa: CASSQGKGLAGQETQYF

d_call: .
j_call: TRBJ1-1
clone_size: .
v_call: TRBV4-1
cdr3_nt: TGCGCCAGCAGTAGGACCGGGGAGGGCCTTGGGAACACTGAAGCTTTCTTT
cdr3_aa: CASSRTGEGLGNTEAFF

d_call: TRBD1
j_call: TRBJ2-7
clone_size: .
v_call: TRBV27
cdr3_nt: TGTGCCAGCAGTACACGACAGGGGAGCTACGAGCAGTACTTC
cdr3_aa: CASSTRQGSYEQYF

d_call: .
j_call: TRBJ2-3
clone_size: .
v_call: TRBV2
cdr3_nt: TGTGCCAGCAGTGAACAGGTGACCACAGATACGCAGTATTTT
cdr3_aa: CASSEQVTTDTQYF

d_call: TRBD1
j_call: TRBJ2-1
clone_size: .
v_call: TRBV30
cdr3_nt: TGTGCCTGGAGTCGAAGGGGGCGCTCCTACAATGAGCAGTTCTTC
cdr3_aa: CAWSRRGRSYNEQFF

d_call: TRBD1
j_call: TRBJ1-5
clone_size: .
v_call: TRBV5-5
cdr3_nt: TGTGCCAGCAGTCGCACAGGGGGCAGCCAGCCCCAGCATTTT
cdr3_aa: CASSRTGGSQPQHF

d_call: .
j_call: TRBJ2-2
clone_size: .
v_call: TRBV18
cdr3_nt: TGTGCCAGCTCACCACCGACAGTCACCGGGGAGCTGTTTTTT
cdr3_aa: CASSPPTVTGELFF

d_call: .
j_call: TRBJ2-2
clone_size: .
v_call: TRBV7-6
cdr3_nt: TGTGCCAGCAGCTTGAGTTCGGTAGACACCGGGGAGCTGTTTTTT
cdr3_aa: CASSLSSVDTGELFF

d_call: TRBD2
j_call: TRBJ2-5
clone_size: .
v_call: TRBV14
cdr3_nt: TGTGCCAGCAGCCAAGATTGGGGGGGAGAGACCCAGTACTTC
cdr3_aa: CASSQDWGGETQYF

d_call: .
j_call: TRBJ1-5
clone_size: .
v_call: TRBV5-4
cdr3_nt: TGTGCCAGCAGCCTTGGCCCAAATCAGCCCCAGCATTTT
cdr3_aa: CASSLGPNQPQHF

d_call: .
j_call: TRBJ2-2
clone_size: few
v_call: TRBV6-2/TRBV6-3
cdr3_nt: TGTGCCAGCAGTCGATCCGGGGGAACCGGGGAGCTGTTTTTT
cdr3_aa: CASSRSGGTGELFF

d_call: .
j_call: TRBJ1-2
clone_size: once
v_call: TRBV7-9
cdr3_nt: TGTGCCAGCAGCTTAGAGGGGTACTATGGCTACACCTTC
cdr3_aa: CASSLEGYYGYTF

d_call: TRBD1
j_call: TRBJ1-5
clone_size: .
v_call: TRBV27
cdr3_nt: TGTGCCAGCAGTTCCCGACAGGGGGCCGGACAGCCCCAGCATTTT
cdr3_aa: CASSSRQGAGQPQHF

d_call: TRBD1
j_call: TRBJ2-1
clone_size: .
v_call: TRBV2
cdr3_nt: TGTGCCAGCAGTAAGGACAGGCAATCCTACAATGAGCAGTTCTTC
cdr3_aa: CASSKDRQSYNEQFF

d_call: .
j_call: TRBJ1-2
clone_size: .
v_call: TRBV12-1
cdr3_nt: TGTGCCAGCAGCGGCCGAACAGGGGGCAGCTATGGCTACACCTTC
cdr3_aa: CASSGRTGGSYGYTF

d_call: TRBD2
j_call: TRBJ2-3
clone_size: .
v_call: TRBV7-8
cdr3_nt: TGTGCCAGCAGCTTTAACCGGGACGGGAGGACCTTT
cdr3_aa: CASSFNRDGRTF

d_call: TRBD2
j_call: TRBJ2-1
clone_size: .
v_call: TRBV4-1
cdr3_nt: TGCGCCAGCCGGACTAGCTGGGTCCGAGACAATGAGCAGTTCTTC
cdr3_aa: CASRTSWVRDNEQFF

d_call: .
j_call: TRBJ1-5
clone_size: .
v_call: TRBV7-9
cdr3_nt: TGTGCCAGCAGCTTCGGCGGGGTTGGCAATCAGCCCCAGCATTTT
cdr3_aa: CASSFGGVGNQPQHF

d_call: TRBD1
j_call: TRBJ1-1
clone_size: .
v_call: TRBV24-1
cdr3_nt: TGTGCCACCCCGAGGGGACAGGGGCCTTTGCGGGCCGGAGACACTGAAGCTTTCTTT
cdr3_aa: CATPRGQGPLRAGDTEAFF

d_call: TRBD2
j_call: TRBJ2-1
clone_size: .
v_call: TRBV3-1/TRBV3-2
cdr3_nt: TGTGCCAGCAGCCAAGAGGTTAGCGGGATAAACAATGAGCAGTTCTTC
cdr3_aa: CASSQEVSGINNEQFF

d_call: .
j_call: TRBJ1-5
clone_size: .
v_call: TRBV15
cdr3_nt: TGTGCCACCAGCAGAGATACAGGGACAAGCAATCAGCCCCAGCATTTT
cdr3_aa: CATSRDTGTSNQPQHF

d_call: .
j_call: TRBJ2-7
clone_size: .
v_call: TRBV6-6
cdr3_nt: TGTGCCAGCAGTTACCGTGGACAGACCTACGAGCAGTACTTC
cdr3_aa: CASSYRGQTYEQYF

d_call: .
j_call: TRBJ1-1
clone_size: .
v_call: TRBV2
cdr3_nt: TGTGCCAGCAGTGGTACAGGAATCACTGAAGCTTTCTTT
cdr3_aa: CASSGTGITEAFF

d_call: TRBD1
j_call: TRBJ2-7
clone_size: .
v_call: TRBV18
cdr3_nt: TGTGCCAGCTCGGAAGACAGGGTAGACGAGCAGTACTTC
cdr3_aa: CASSEDRVDEQYF

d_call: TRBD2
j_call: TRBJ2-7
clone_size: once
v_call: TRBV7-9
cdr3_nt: TGTGCCAGCAGTCCATGGACTAGCGGCTCCTACGAGCAGTACTTC
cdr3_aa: CASSPWTSGSYEQYF

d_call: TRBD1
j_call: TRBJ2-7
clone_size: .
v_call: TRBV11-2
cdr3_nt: TGTGCCAGCAGTTGGGACAGAAACGAGCAGTACTTC
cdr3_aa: CASSWDRNEQYF

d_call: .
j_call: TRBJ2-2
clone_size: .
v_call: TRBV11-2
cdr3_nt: TGTGCCAGCAGCTTAGATTCGATACGGACCGGGGAGCTGTTTTTT
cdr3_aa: CASSLDSIRTGELFF

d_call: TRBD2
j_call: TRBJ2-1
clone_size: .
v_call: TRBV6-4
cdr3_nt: TGTGCCAGCAGTTATAGACTAGCGGGGTTCAATGAGCAGTTCTTC
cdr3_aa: CASSYRLAGFNEQFF

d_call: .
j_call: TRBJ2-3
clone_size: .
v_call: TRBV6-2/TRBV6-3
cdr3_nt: TGTGCCAGCAGTTACGGGGGGGCGCGGGATACGCAGTATTTT
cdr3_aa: CASSYGGARDTQYF

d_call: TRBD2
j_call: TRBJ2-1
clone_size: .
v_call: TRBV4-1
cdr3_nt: TGCGCCAGCAGCCGCCGATCCGCGGGGGGCTCCTACAATGAGCAGTTCTTC
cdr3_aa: CASSRRSAGGSYNEQFF

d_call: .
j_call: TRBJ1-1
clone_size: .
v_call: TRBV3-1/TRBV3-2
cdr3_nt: TGTGCCAGCAGCCATTCTTTTGGGGGGTCTGAAGCTTTCTTT
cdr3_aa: CASSHSFGGSEAFF

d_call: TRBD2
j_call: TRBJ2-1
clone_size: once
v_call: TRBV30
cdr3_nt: TGTGCCGGGGCTGAACTAGCGGGGGAGATTGAGCAGTTCTTC
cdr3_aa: CAGAELAGEIEQFF

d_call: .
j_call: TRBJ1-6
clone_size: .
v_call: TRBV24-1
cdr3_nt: TGTGCCACCGAACAGCGGTCGAATTCACCCCTCCACTTT
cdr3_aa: CATEQRSNSPLHF